This record covers a single T cell receptor beta chain. What it binds is not known. Produced via immunoSEQ multiplex PCR; TCRdb's table is partial and in-frame only. This sample has 600,000 or so clones, with about 95% found just once. The sample belongs to a study of shared clonotypes between healthy human individuals. Study details: There were three CD4 naive, three CD4 memory, two CD8 naive and one CD8 memory plates per donor. General study points: Sorted-subset sequencing, rarefaction showed, was incomplete despite large depth.

Germline CDR1 and CDR2: MNHEY and SMNVEV (reference sequence). The CDR3 has 11 residues. After removal of 10 bases from V and 12 bases from J, the junction contained 12 bases not matched to a gene. Naive CD8 cells comprised CD45RO-negative, CCR7-positively selected cells, excluding terminally differentiated effector memory CD45RA+ cells. The sample taken for sequencing was naive CD8+ T cells sorted from blood. The sequence was collected from a woman in her 30s in good health. The chain employs TRBV27 and TRBJ2-7, with 7 bases that match TRBD1. The CDR3 DNA follows: TGTGCCACACGGACAGGAAAGAAATCGTACTTC. As protein: CATRTGKKSYF.